This T cell receptor (beta chain) is drawn from a study of blood T cells in healthy people across ages. Primed by a sample-barcoded 5' primer and a J-beta primer mix, a second PCR proceeded for 7 to 11 cycles. Researchers report that a template-switch adaptor with 12 random nucleotides tagged each cDNA molecule. Each CDR3 protein gets one entry after TCRdb re-called the 5' RACE reads with MiXCR. The sample holds fewer than 800,000 distinct CDR3 sequences, roughly 30% seen once. At least 7 million PBMCs were isolated per sample. Per sample, extraction of total RNA gave at least 5.5 micrograms in every case. The CDR3 contains 13 residues. CDR1 and CDR2 from the germline V gene are GTSNPN and SVGIG (reference sequence). V lost 1 base to trimming and J lost 1 base, with 7 bases between them. This clonotype has just a few counts.

The chain joins TRBV30 to TRBJ2-5; a weak D match, TRBD2 (5 bases). This TCR was sampled from a woman aged 80 or older in good health. Sequenced: blood. In DNA form, the CDR3 reads TGTGCCTGGAGTGCGAGCGGCCAAGAGACCCAGTACTTC. The encoded protein is CAWSASGQETQYF.